A single T cell receptor (beta chain) is shown here with its context. Original methodology: Amplification with reference gene primers provided the estimates of nucleated cell counts. Repertoires were generated with immunoSEQ multiplex PCR, while TCRdb's copy carries only in-frame clones and drops some. V and J calls and clone size come straight from that table; D and trimming were deduced from the DNA. The sample records approximately 69,000 clones, approximately 86% being singletons. The data derive from a study of blood T cell repertoires in COVID-19. At the level of the study: Both acute and convalescent COVID-19 samples were obtained from the United States, Italy and Spain. Nucleic acid was either cDNA or gDNA, and it came from T cells, B-cell-depleted T cells, or PBMCs.

From germline, CDR1 is MDHEN and CDR2 SYDVKM. V gave up 10 bases and J gave up 0 bases, with 11 bases separating them. The CDR3 length is 13 residues. Specimen: peripheral blood. The rearrangement links TRBV28 to TRBJ2-3; D possibly corresponds to TRBD1 (5 bases). This sequence originates from a human donor in a cohort sampled during active COVID-19. The CDR3 spells CATSDKSTDTQYF. The CDR3 bases are TGTGCCACCTCGGACAAGAGCACAGATACGCAGTATTTT.